Sequencing of this T cell receptor beta chain was carried out in a study of lymphopenia after photon versus proton radiotherapy (dated by TCRdb to 2018 to 2020). About the investigation overall: The immunological effects of photon versus proton radiation therapy were compared in patients with gastrointestinal tumors who developed high-grade lymphopenia. A cohort of under 25 patients with gastrointestinal tumors who received either photon or proton therapy and subsequently developed lymphopenia was included. The goal of the study was to characterize the differences between the two radiation modalities in how they affect the immune system. Overall results and qualifications from the work: Across the cohort, among patients who died, a greater drop in TCR diversity after the nadir was inversely correlated with overall survival time. The survival association was examined only in patients who died, and the authors described better survival with proton therapy as a possibility, not as a demonstrated result. Once the lymphocyte count had reached its nadir, the repertoires of photon-treated patients showed oligoclonal expansion, particularly of CD8+ Temra cells, and this expansion drove the decline in diversity. Relative stability during treatment was observed in proton-treated patients, whereas loss of naive T cells and TCR diversity and gain of effector/memory populations were observed in photon-treated patients.

Worth noting for this clone: There is no known antigen for this receptor. The record has no base qualities; no much larger clone is one base away.

The library was built by means of the immunoSEQ multiplex PCR assay. Deep sequencing of rearranged TCR beta loci, alongside multiparametric flow cytometry, was used to profile T cell repertoires. The table comes from immuneACCESS by way of TCRdb, which keeps in-frame sequences with V and J called. Part of the clones is missing from these tables; in studies checked, under half for an unresolved V gene and the rest for unknown reasons. Recorded for this sample are approximately 150,000 clones; more than 85% of them occurred a single time. The ten largest clones add up to around 4.7% of the sample. The CDR3, from cysteine to phenylalanine, totals 17 residues. The retained sequence is limited to the CDR3, 51 bases, with the frame set at the first base. At the junction V is shortened by 1 base and J by 1 base; bases outside the gene matches: 3. CDR1 is given as SGHDT and CDR2 as YYEEEE, both from the germline V gene.

The sequence was obtained from a man in his forties or fifties with gastric cancer. The rearranged segments are TRBV5-6 and TRBJ2-2; the central 11 bases match TRBD2. This specimen consisted of peripheral blood, obtained from a patient treated with photon-based radiotherapy. The CDR3 in this case is CASSLPGLAGNTGELFF. The nucleotide sequence reads as follows: TGTGCCAGCAGCTTGCCCGGACTAGCGGGGAACACCGGGGAGCTGTTTTTT.